These 23 T cell receptor beta chains originate from one sample sequenced in a study of Ad26.COV2.S vaccination and SARS-CoV-2 variants. Treatment in this sample: 19 received Ad26.COV2.S at low or high dose, single or two shots; several received placebo; per-sample allocation not given. Repertoires come from day 63 after the first vaccine or placebo injection. TCRdb's table, derived via immunoSEQ multiplex PCR, lists solely in-frame clones and lacks some. The sample holds some 250,000 clones, approximately 90% seen once. The starting material was peripheral blood, obtained in a trial of Ad26.COV2.S vaccine versus placebo. Source of these receptors: a person aged 18 to 65 who received the Ad26.COV2.S COVID-19 vaccine or a placebo.

The gene calls are TRBV28 and TRBJ1-2, with 7 bases aligning to TRBD1. This CDR3 has 13 residues. The J segment lost 4 bases and the V segment lost 5 bases, leaving 4 bases of the junction unmatched. Germline lookup yields CDR1 MDHEN and CDR2 SYDVKM. CDR3 sequence: CASSPGTVYGYTF. The CDR3 DNA follows: TGTGCCAGCAGTCCAGGGACAGTCTATGGCTACACCTTC.

This rearrangement joins TRBV11-2 to TRBJ1-1; a weak D match, TRBD1 (5 bases). CDR3 length equals 15 residues. With 3 bases removed from V and 0 bases from J, the gap between germline ends came to 11 bases. Germline CDR1 reads SGHAT; CDR2 reads FQNNGV. The CDR3 DNA reads TGTGCCAGCAGCTTTGGGGAGGGGTTGAACACTGAAGCTTTCTTT. Its protein product is CASSFGEGLNTEAFF.

This clone was counted a single time. J is TRBJ2-7 and V is TRBV28; D gene unclear. Trimming cost V 9 bases and J 0 bases, with 12 bases left between them. CDR1 and CDR2 from the germline V gene are MDHEN and SYDVKM. This CDR3 is 13 amino acids long. CDR3 sequence: CASLDWGSYEQYF. CDR3 DNA: TGTGCCAGTCTTGACTGGGGCTCCTACGAGCAGTACTTC.

The chain uses TRBV6-1 and TRBJ1-1, with no clear D. CDR1 is MNHNS and CDR2 is SASEGT in the germline V gene. The ends were cut back, 2 bases at V and 1 base at J, with 5 bases in the middle. The CDR3 has 13 amino acids. The DNA of the CDR3 is TGTGCCAGCAGTGAAAGGGAGAACACTGAAGCTTTCTTT. Protein sequence: CASSERENTEAFF.

This chain links TRBV7-3 with TRBJ2-7; a possible D gene is TRBD1 (5 bases). Germline loops: CDR1 SGHTA, CDR2 FQGTGA. V lost 2 bases and J lost 7, with 12 bases in between. The CDR3 covers 13 residues. The CDR3 nucleotides read TGTGCCAGCAGCTTATCAACCCAGGGAGAGCAGTACTTC. This encodes CASSLSTQGEQYF.

The rearrangement links TRBV6-5 to TRBJ1-6; 8 bases agree with TRBD1. The CDR3 extends over 16 amino acids. Germline V CDR1 and CDR2: MNHEY, SVGAGI. V lost 0 bases to trimming and J lost 9 bases; unmatched junction nucleotides: 7. CDR3 bases: TGTGCCAGCAGTTACTCGTCTACAGGGGGTAGTTCACCCCTCCACTTT. Protein product: CASSYSSTGGSSPLHF.

The chain recombines TRBV23-1 with TRBJ1-6; no reliable D call. TRBV23-1 is an ORF; its function is uncertain. CDR3 length equals 17 residues. V was cut by 6 bases and J by 3 bases, with 18 bases left in between. Here the CDR3 reads CASRLRRAPCYNSPLHF. The CDR3 region has the DNA TGCGCCAGCAGACTCCGACGGGCACCATGCTATAATTCACCCCTCCACTTT.

The rearrangement links TRBV2 to TRBJ1-2; 7 bases align to TRBD1. The V and J ends lost 1 base and 4 bases, in that order; junction bases with no gene match: 3. This CDR3 contains 14 residues. CDR1 is SNHLY and CDR2 is FYNNEI in the germline V gene. For the CDR3, the DNA is TGTGCCAGCAGTGAAGAGGGGGCGGGCTATGGCTACACCTTC. The encoded protein is CASSEEGAGYGYTF.

The rearrangement joins TRBV18 to TRBJ2-1, with D possibly matching TRBD2 (6 bases). The CDR3 is 17 amino acids. V lost 3 bases and J lost 7, with 22 bases in between. Per the germline V gene, CDR1 is KGHSH and CDR2 is LQKENI. The CDR3 DNA reads as TGTGCCAGCTCACCGCCTGCGGCGCTAATGGCGGGGAATGAGCAGTTCTTC. Protein: CASSPPAALMAGNEQFF.

The chain recombines TRBV18 with TRBJ2-1; 7 positions agree with TRBD2. Germline V gene lookup returns CDR1 KGHSH and CDR2 LQKENI. The junction had 10 bases not matched to a gene; V was cut back by 5 bases and J by 6 bases. The CDR3 runs to 15 residues. The CDR3 loop reads CASSGSSGNGNEQFF. CDR3 sequence (DNA): TGTGCCAGCTCAGGGTCAAGCGGGAACGGCAATGAGCAGTTCTTC. Combining the CDR3 with reference TRBV18 and TRBJ2-1 gives the whole variable domain NAGVMQNPRHLVRRRGQEARLRCSPMKGHSHVYWYRQLPEEGLKFMVYLQKENIIDESGMPKERFSAEFPKEGPSILRIQQVVRGDSAAYFCASSGSSGNGNEQFFGPGTRLTVL.

The J gene is TRBJ2-3, the V gene TRBV29-1, with 10 bases identical to TRBD2. V dropped 2 bases and J dropped 2; count of bases not matched to a gene: 4. The CDR3 covers 15 residues. CDR1 SQVTM and CDR2 ANQGSEA come from the germline V gene. The CDR3 loop reads CSVETSGDLTDTQYF. The CDR3 DNA sequence: TGCAGCGTTGAAACTAGCGGGGACCTCACAGATACGCAGTATTTT.

This sequence joins TRBV7-2 and TRBJ1-5; a possible D gene is TRBD1 (5 bases). The V end lost 5 bases, the J end lost 5 bases, and 16 bases lay between the germline ends. The germline gives CDR1 SGHTA, CDR2 FQGNSA. The CDR3 totals 15 residues. The CDR3 reads CASSASGTQHQPQHF. The CDR3 nucleotides read TGTGCCAGCAGCGCATCCGGGACCCAACATCAGCCCCAGCATTTT.

In this sample, this clone turned up once. The chain carries TRBV7-9 and TRBJ2-5; unclear D gene. The CDR3 runs 14 residues. V lost 1 base to trimming and J lost 9 bases, with 15 bases between them. Germline lookup yields CDR1 SEHNR and CDR2 FQNEAQ (reference sequence). CDR3 coding DNA: TGTGCCAGCAGCTTAGGGTCCGGTCGTGGGTCCCAGTACTTC. Its protein is CASSLGSGRGSQYF. The full variable domain, with the rest looked up from reference TRBV7-9 and TRBJ2-5, is DTGVSQNPRHKITKRGQNVTFRCDPISEHNRLYWYRQTLGQGPEFLTYFQNEAQLEKSRLLSDRFSAERPKGSFSTLEIQRTEQGDSAMYLCASSLGSGRGSQYFGPGTRLLVL.

The chain uses TRBV6-2 or TRBV6-3 and TRBJ1-5; D unclear. V lost 5 bases and J 6 bases, leaving 14 bases between the germline ends. The germline gives CDR1 MNHEY, CDR2 SVGEGT. This CDR3 comprises 14 residues. This CDR3 reads CASSDKTPGQPQHF. The CDR3 DNA reads as TGTGCCAGCAGTGACAAGACCCCAGGTCAGCCCCAGCATTTT.

The chain is built from TRBV24-1 and TRBJ1-5; possible D gene TRBD1, 5 bases. Trimming pared 2 bases from V and 3 bases from J, leaving 10 bases between. CDR1 KGHDR and CDR2 SFDVKD come from the germline V gene. The CDR3 is made up of 15 amino acids. CDR3 nucleotide sequence: TGTGCCACCAGTGATTCGATAGGACACAATCAGCCCCAGCATTTT. Its translation is CATSDSIGHNQPQHF.

In this sample, this clone turned up once. This chain connects TRBV14 to TRBJ2-3, with D unresolved. CDR3 length equals 15 residues. CDR1 and CDR2 (germline): SGHDN, FVKESK. Trimming removed 2 bases from V and 11 bases from J, with 20 bases in between. The CDR3 region has the DNA TGTGCCAGCAGCCAACCGACATCCGGCCTACCCAGGCAGTATTTT. Translation gives CASSQPTSGLPRQYF.

The chain has TRBV3-1 (or the pseudogene TRBV3-2) and TRBJ2-5; D call uncertain. Trimming shortened V by 1 base and J by 6 bases, and 6 bases separated the two germline ends. This CDR3 has 12 residues. The germline V gene encodes CDR1 LGHDT and CDR2 YNNKEL (reference sequence). The CDR3 sequence is CASSQVSQTQYF. CDR3 DNA: TGTGCCAGCAGCCAAGTTTCCCAGACCCAGTACTTC.

J is TRBJ2-5 and V is TRBV7-2, with 11 bases identical to TRBD1. This CDR3 comprises 15 residues. Germline V gene data show CDR1 as SGHTA and CDR2 as FQGNSA. V shed 5 bases and J 2 bases; nucleotides not matched to a gene: 4. DNA of the CDR3: TGTGCCAGCAGCCCCCGGGACAGGGGGCAAGAGACCCAGTACTTC. Protein sequence: CASSPRDRGQETQYF. Using reference TRBV7-2 and TRBJ2-5 for the parts outside the CDR3, the full variable domain is GAGVSQSPSNKVTEKGKDVELRCDPISGHTALYWYRQSLGQGLEFLIYFQGNSAPDKSGLPSDRFSAERTGGSVSTLTIQRTQQEDSAVYLCASSPRDRGQETQYFGPGTRLLVL.

The V gene is TRBV6-6, the J gene TRBJ1-6, with D tentatively TRBD1 (5 bases). The CDR3 covers 14 residues. Trimming stripped 6 bases from V and 10 bases from J, with 16 bases between. From germline, CDR1 is MNHNY and CDR2 SVGAGI (reference sequence). The CDR3 sequence is CASRQIVGTSPLHF. CDR3 coding DNA: TGTGCCAGCAGACAAATTGTGGGGACCTCACCCCTCCACTTT.

The chain carries TRBV5-1 and TRBJ2-2; a weak D match, TRBD2 (5 bases). The germline V and J ends were trimmed by 3 bases and 0 bases, with 12 bases remaining between them. The CDR3 spans 16 residues. Per germline, CDR1 SGHRS and CDR2 YFSETQ. Here the CDR3 reads CASSSQTGTNTGELFF. CDR3 nucleotide sequence: TGCGCCAGCAGCTCCCAAACCGGGACGAACACCGGGGAGCTGTTTTTT.

The chain joins TRBV27 to TRBJ2-5; TRBD2 might be the D (5 bases). The V end was cut by 1 base, the J end by 4 bases, with 7 bases between. This CDR3 has 13 residues. CDR1 MNHEY and CDR2 SMNVEV come from the germline V gene (reference sequence). Written as DNA, the CDR3 is TGTGCCAGCAGTTTATTTGCGGGAGAGACCCAGTACTTC. Its protein is CASSLFAGETQYF.

Of note for this clone: Other nucleotide sequences in the sample specify the same CDR3. The genes are TRBV3-1 (or the pseudogene TRBV3-2) and TRBJ1-5; D not resolved. Trimming removed 1 base at V and 7 bases at J, with 11 bases between. The CDR3 has 14 amino acids. The germline V gene has CDR1 LGHDT and CDR2 YNNKEL (reference sequence). The CDR3 protein is CASSQGTGYQPQHF. The CDR3 DNA follows: TGTGCCAGCAGCCAAGGCACCGGTTACCAGCCCCAGCATTTT.

The chain carries TRBV6-6 and TRBJ2-5, with D tentatively TRBD2 (5 bases). The V gene's germline CDR1 is MNHNY and CDR2 SVGAGI (reference sequence). The CDR3 loop spans 15 amino acids. V gave up 2 bases and J gave up 4 bases, with 14 bases separating them. CDR3 loop: CASSYPGSRGETQYF. The CDR3 region has the DNA TGTGCCAGCAGTTACCCCGGCTCCCGGGGAGAGACCCAGTACTTC.